The T cell receptor (beta chain) described here comes from a study of blood T cell repertoires in COVID-19. Study-level background: Samples representing acute and convalescent COVID-19 were sourced from the United States, Italy and Spain. The analysed material was cDNA or gDNA that came from T cells, B-cell-depleted T cells, or PBMCs.

Trimming stripped 0 bases from V and 5 bases from J, with 13 bases between. Germline V CDR1 and CDR2: LGHNA, YSLEER. The CDR3 has 16 residues. Methods used by the authors: Reference gene primer amplification in the assay estimated nucleated cell counts. Libraries were prepared by immunoSEQ multiplex PCR; TCRdb keeps only in-frame clonotypes and omits some of them. V, J and clone size are those of that table, while D and trimming were read from the DNA. The sample lists approximately 220,000 clones, approximately 90% occurring once. The specimen sequenced was peripheral blood. The gene calls are TRBV4-3 and TRBJ2-2; the D gene is possibly TRBD1 (5 bases). This clonotype originated in a man between 60 and 75 years old who had recovered from COVID-19. CDR3 protein: CASSQDVPGNTGELFF. The CDR3 DNA reads as TGCGCCAGCAGCCAAGATGTCCCAGGGAATACCGGGGAGCTGTTTTTT.